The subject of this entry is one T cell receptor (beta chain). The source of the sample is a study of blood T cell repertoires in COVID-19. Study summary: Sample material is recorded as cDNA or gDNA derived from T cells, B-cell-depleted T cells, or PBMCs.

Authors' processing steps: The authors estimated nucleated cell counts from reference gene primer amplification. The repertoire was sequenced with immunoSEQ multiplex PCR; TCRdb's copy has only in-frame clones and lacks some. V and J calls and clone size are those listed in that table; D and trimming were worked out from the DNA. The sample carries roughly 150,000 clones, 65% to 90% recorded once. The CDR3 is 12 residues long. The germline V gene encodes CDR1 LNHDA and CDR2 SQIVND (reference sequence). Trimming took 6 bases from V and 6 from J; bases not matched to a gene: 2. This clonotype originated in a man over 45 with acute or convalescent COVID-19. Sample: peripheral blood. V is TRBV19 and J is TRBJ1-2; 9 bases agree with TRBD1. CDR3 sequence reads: CASRTGGNGYTF. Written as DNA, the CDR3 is TGTGCCAGTAGGACAGGGGGTAATGGCTACACCTTC.